This TCR beta chain was profiled in a study of blood T cell repertoires in COVID-19. Participants were aged about 18 to 90 years from 20 to 30 US areas. Membership in each cohort depended on participant-reported clinical history. Recovered status applied to Cohort 3 donors who had two consecutive negative PCRs. It also applied to those with clearance or with symptom resolution. Germline trimming cut 4 bases from V and 0 bases from J; bases unmatched to any gene: 4. This CDR3 contains 15 residues. The V gene's germline CDR1 is LGHNA and CDR2 YSLEER. Generated by immunoSEQ multiplex PCR, the TCRdb table keeps only in-frame clones and is missing some. The sample holds some 200,000 clones; less than 90% are singletons and the top ten take approximately 2.7%.

This sequence was found in a young woman who had recovered from COVID-19. The chain joins TRBV4-3 to TRBJ2-7; 9 positions agree with TRBD1. Sample: PBMCs or T cells enriched from blood (not recorded which). CDR3: CASSPGTGNSYEQYF. CDR3 bases: TGCGCCAGCAGCCCCGGGACAGGGAACTCCTACGAGCAGTACTTC.